Listed here is a single TCR beta chain. Antigen: not known. Profiled with immunoSEQ multiplex PCR; TCRdb holds only in-frame clones, not every one. The sample yields roughly 110,000 clones, approximately 90% seen once. The V end lost 5 bases, the J end lost 4 bases, and 15 bases lay between the germline ends. From germline, CDR1 is MGHRA and CDR2 YSYEKL. The CDR3 extends over 14 amino acids. The data are from a study of T cell responses to AZD1222 COVID-19 vaccine. Findings of the study overall: The breadth and depth of Spike-specific TCRs increased once two AZD1222 doses had been given. Only a handful of AZD1222 recipients, more than five in all, had baseline seropositivity. Clonal diversity may have been underestimated, and the donors were mostly white British, with more females than males.

The receptor comes from an adult who received the AZD1222 COVID-19 vaccine. The material was peripheral blood, obtained 28 days after the second AZD1222 dose. The chain has TRBV4-1 and TRBJ2-7; D call uncertain. Here the CDR3 DNA reads TGCGCCAGCAGCGACGACTTAGTGGGGTACGAGCAGTACTTC. This codes for CASSDDLVGYEQYF.